This T cell receptor (beta chain) was recovered during a study of cytomegalovirus exposure and HLA in healthy donors. In the PCR, 60 Vbeta and 13 Jbeta primers were used. The repertoire was sequenced with immunoSEQ multiplex PCR; TCRdb's copy has only in-frame clones and lacks some. This table holds about 170,000 clones, over 70% found once. The CDR3 loop spans 14 amino acids. The V and J genes are TRBV21-1 and TRBJ2-3; the table's TRBD2 call for D was not verified on the DNA. TRBV21-1 corresponds to a pseudogene. Sequenced material: PBMCs. This sequence was found in a boy aged 2-9 years in good health and CMV-seronegative. CDR3 protein: CASSKEEGTDTQYF. In DNA, the CDR3 is TGTGCCAGCAGCAAAGAGGAGGGGACAGATACGCAGTATTTT.